Here is one T cell receptor beta chain with its context. This clone is a singleton in its sample. There is no known antigen for this receptor. Qualities for individual bases were not recorded, and no much larger clone is one base off. This sample is drawn from a study of blood T cell repertoires in COVID-19 (dated by TCRdb to the early 2020s). Some background on the complete study: Samples covering the acute and convalescent phases of COVID-19 were provided by collaborators in the United States, Italy and Spain. HLA class I and class II types, where available, came from metadata supplied by the sample provider rather than from assay-based typing. The dataset comprised deeply sampled blood TCRbeta repertoires from subjects exposed to, actively infected with, or recovered from COVID-19. Nearly every sample came with metadata listing a de-identified subject ID, COVID-19 status, age in years and sex. The samples were drawn from the first 160 participants of the ongoing ImmuneRACE study and from about 1,200 subjects provided by 6 global collaborators. The repertoires were released in a freely available public database intended as a resource for research on the immune response to SARS-CoV-2. The material from the prospective study consisted of cDNA or gDNA derived from T cells, B-cell-depleted T cells, or PBMCs. The research as a whole found: The quantity of clinical and demographic metadata differed by source and by participant and was supplied without curation.

TCRbeta CDR3 regions were amplified from genomic DNA using the immunoSEQ Assay, a bias-controlled multiplex PCR. Turning to the authors' computational methods: The number of nucleated cells in each sample was estimated by amplification of reference gene primers within the assay. Sequence reads were collapsed and filtered to measure the absolute abundance of every unique TCRbeta CDR3 rearrangement. For each sample, productive Simpson clonality was calculated by taking the square root of Simpson's diversity index across productive rearrangements. TCRdb retrieved this table from immuneACCESS and kept in-frame rearrangements only. Not all clones are present; in checked studies, unresolved V genes account for under half, and no reason is known for the remainder. V, J and clone size are taken as reported in that table, and D and trimming were inferred from the DNA itself. For this sample the table gives around 130,000 clones, of which 75% to 85% were detected only once. Jointly, the top ten make up about 4% of the sample.

Whole blood was collected in K2EDTA tubes by collaborating institutions according to the institutions' own protocols. For TCRbeta analysis, collaborators shipped samples as frozen whole blood, isolated PBMCs, or DNA extracted from either of those sample types. The germline V gene supplies CDR1 SGDLS and CDR2 YYNGEE. Compared with germline, V lacks 0 bases and J lacks 5 bases; bases without a gene match: 2. Spanning cysteine to phenylalanine, the CDR3 consists of 13 amino acids. Only the CDR3 DNA is retained, 39 bases long and in frame from the first base. The rearranged segments are TRBV9 and TRBJ2-7; TRBD1 matches 7 bases in the middle. The TCR was taken from a woman at least 80 years old with acute or convalescent COVID-19. What was sequenced was peripheral blood. The CDR3 sequence is CASSVGTGHEQYF. The bases are TGTGCCAGCAGCGTAGGGACAGGCCACGAGCAGTACTTC.